These 4 T cell receptor beta chains came from one sample sequenced in a study of response to subunit inactivated influenza vaccine. TCRdb reprocessed the RT-PCR reads with MiXCR, giving one entry per CDR3 protein. The sample records 530,000 or so distinct CDR3 sequences, about 25% being singletons. Sequences were derived from CD4+ T cells sorted from PBMCs, sampled less than 6 days after vaccination. Receptor source: a man in his forties or fifties who received an inactivated influenza vaccine.

This chain uses TRBV9 with TRBJ2-2; D might be TRBD2 (6 bases). The germline V gene has CDR1 SGDLS and CDR2 YYNGEE. The length of the CDR3 is 16 residues. V was shortened by 2 bases and J by 2 bases, with 13 bases between the two germline ends. The CDR3 here is CASSVRNGGNTGELFF. CDR3 coding DNA: TGTGCCAGCAGCGTGAGGAACGGGGGAAACACCGGGGAGCTGTTTTTT.

The chain uses TRBV9 and TRBJ2-3, with D uncertain. Germline CDR1 reads SGDLS; CDR2 reads YYNGEE. The V end lost 3 bases, the J end lost 6 bases, and 14 bases lay between the germline ends. The length of the CDR3 is 14 residues. In nucleotides, the CDR3 is TGTGCCAGCAGCGCAGCCCAGCCCGGGGATACGCAGTATTTT. This translates into CASSAAQPGDTQYF. Full variable domain (rest looked up from reference TRBV9 and TRBJ2-3): DSGVTQTPKHLITATGQRVTLRCSPRSGDLSVYWYQQSLDQGLQFLIQYYNGEERAKGNILERFSAQQFPDLHSELNLSSLELGDSALYFCASSAAQPGDTQYFGPGTRLTVL.

This clonotype turned up a few times. The chain has TRBV7-2 and TRBJ2-1, with 9 bases aligning to TRBD2. This CDR3 region has 15 residues. Germline V gene sequence: CDR1 SGHTA, CDR2 FQGNSA. The ends lost 1 base at V and 7 bases at J; junction bases unmatched: 5. CDR3 amino acids: CASSLGAGGRNEQFF. The CDR3 DNA reads as TGTGCCAGCAGCTTAGGAGCGGGAGGTCGGAATGAGCAGTTCTTC.

This chain uses TRBV9 with TRBJ2-5; unclear D gene. V was clipped by 4 bases and J by 5 bases, with 18 bases between them. Germline lookup yields CDR1 SGDLS and CDR2 YYNGEE. CDR3 length: 15 residues. CDR3 in amino acids: CASSPIGSVLETQYF. CDR3 DNA: TGTGCCAGCAGCCCGATCGGAAGCGTTTTGGAGACCCAGTACTTC.